This T cell receptor beta chain was observed in a study of blood T cell repertoires in COVID-19 (dated by TCRdb to the early 2020s). In the study overall: Samples from collaborators originated in the United States, Italy and Spain and spanned both the acute and convalescent phases of COVID-19. Deeply sampled blood TCRbeta repertoires from subjects exposed to, actively infected with, or recovered from COVID-19 were included in the dataset. The sample metadata nearly always contained a de-identified subject ID, COVID-19 status, age in years and sex. The repertoires were made available in a free public database intended to serve as a resource for research on the immune response to SARS-CoV-2. The prospective study material was composed of cDNA or gDNA derived from T cells, B-cell-depleted T cells, or PBMCs. The samples were drawn from the first 160 participants of the ongoing ImmuneRACE study and from about 1,200 subjects provided by 6 global collaborators. Where HLA class I and class II types were available, the types were taken from metadata supplied by the sample provider, not from assay-based typing.

Deletion took 0 bases off V and 9 bases off J, with a span of 16 bases between the germline ends. The germline V gene yields SGDLS for CDR1 and YYNGEE for CDR2. Counted from cysteine to phenylalanine, this CDR3 has 14 amino acids. CDR3 DNA is the only sequence kept; it has 42 bases, read in frame from the first base. In regard to this clone: Its antigen target is currently unknown. No qualities accompany the bases; no much larger clone lies one base away.

What the study reported, not specific to this receptor: The quantity of clinical and demographic metadata differed by source and by participant and was supplied without curation.

TCRbeta CDR3 regions were amplified from genomic DNA using the immunoSEQ Assay, a bias-controlled multiplex PCR. In the paper's pipeline: Within the assay, amplification of reference gene primers was used to estimate how many nucleated cells each sample contained. To quantify the absolute abundance of each unique TCRbeta CDR3 rearrangement, sequence reads were collapsed and filtered. For each sample, productive Simpson clonality was calculated by taking the square root of Simpson's diversity index across productive rearrangements. The clones in this table, taken by TCRdb from immuneACCESS, are in-frame only. Not every clone is retained; where verified, under half of the shortfall comes from an unresolved V gene, and the cause of the rest is unknown. Clone size and the V and J calls come from that table; the DNA yielded D and trimming. Within this sample are approximately 300,000 clones, with about 88% of them counted one time only. The ten top clones hold approximately 10% of the sample.

One collaborating source in Seattle enrolled patients while the patients were actively infected and followed the patients over time throughout the course of disease. Each collaborating institution followed its own protocols to collect whole blood in K2EDTA tubes. For TCRbeta analysis, collaborators shipped samples as frozen whole blood, isolated PBMCs, or DNA extracted from either of those sample types. The sequencing input was peripheral blood. Recombination connected TRBV9 to TRBJ2-7; possibly the D gene is TRBD2, per 5 matching bases. This receptor was taken from a woman aged 25 to 45 with COVID-19, enrolled during active disease. For the CDR3, the sequence is CASSVGREGVAQYF. Read as DNA, the sequence is TGTGCCAGCAGCGTAGGTCGAGAGGGAGTCGCGCAGTACTTC.